The rows below give T cell receptor beta chains drawn from one sample of a study of cytomegalovirus exposure and HLA in healthy donors. Sequencing was performed with immunoSEQ multiplex PCR; in TCRdb, only in-frame clones are kept and a portion is missing. This sample carries some 150,000 clones, with around 2.2% going to the ten biggest clones. The material sequenced was PBMCs. All receptors derive from a young woman in good health and CMV-seronegative. Each CDR3 is given with its conserved first and last residue. A D gene is named only where the DNA matches it firmly. Rows give clone size only sometimes, using once, few, many, or a class for an expanded clone.

abundance	d_gene	j_gene	v_gene	CDR3nt	CDR3aa
-	-	TRBJ2-4	TRBV30	TGTGCCTGGAGCCCCCCGGGACATATCCGAAACATTCAGTACTTC	CAWSPPGHIRNIQYF
-	TRBD1	TRBJ1-2	TRBV29-1	TGCAGCGATACCGGGACAGGGGCCGGCTACACCTTC	CSDTGTGAGYTF
-	-	TRBJ1-5	TRBV7-2	TGTGCCAGCAGCTATCAAGGCGGCTTGAATCAGCCCCAGCATTTT	CASSYQGGLNQPQHF
-	TRBD1	TRBJ1-5	TRBV6-1	TGTGCCAGCAGTGTAGGACAGGGGGTACATCAGCCCCAGCATTTT	CASSVGQGVHQPQHF
-	TRBD1	TRBJ2-7	TRBV6-6	TGTGCCAGCAGCGCCCTCCCAGGGGGCACCTACGAGCAGTACTTC	CASSALPGGTYEQYF
-	TRBD1	TRBJ1-1	TRBV6-5	TGTGCCAGCAGTTACTCGAGACAGGGGGCCAATGAAGCTTTCTTT	CASSYSRQGANEAFF
-	-	TRBJ1-2	TRBV19	TGTGCCAGTAGTATCTCTCGGCAGGGCAATGGCTACACCTTC	CASSISRQGNGYTF
-	TRBD1	TRBJ2-2	TRBV28	TGTGCCAGCAAACCTGAGACAGGGTACACCGGGGAGCTGTTTTTT	CASKPETGYTGELFF
-	-	TRBJ1-3	TRBV4-2	TGTGCCAGCAGCCTAACTGAGGGCTCTGGAAACACCATATATTTT	CASSLTEGSGNTIYF
-	-	TRBJ2-3	TRBV7-8	TGTGCCAGCAGCTTGGTCCCACAGGCGCAGTATTTT	CASSLVPQAQYF
-	-	TRBJ2-2	TRBV10-1	TGCGCCAGCAGTGAGTCACAGGGGAACACCGGGGAGCTGTTTTTT	CASSESQGNTGELFF
-	-	TRBJ2-1	TRBV5-4	TGTGCCAGCAGCGAGACCTACAATGAGCAGTTCTTC	CASSETYNEQFF
medium-sized	TRBD2	TRBJ2-1	TRBV11-2	TGTGCCAGCAGCTCTATAGCGGGAGGCTCCTACAATGAGCAGTTCTTC	CASSSIAGGSYNEQFF
-	TRBD2	TRBJ2-5	TRBV7-2	TGTGCCAGCAGTTTATCTAGCGGGAGAGAGACCCAGTACTTC	CASSLSSGRETQYF
-	TRBD1	TRBJ1-5	TRBV4-3	TGCGCCAGCAGCCACGACAGGGGGCGGCCCCAGCATTTT	CASSHDRGRPQHF
-	-	TRBJ2-3	TRBV5-5	TGTGCCAGCAGCCCAGGAGGGTGGGACACAGATACGCAGTATTTT	CASSPGGWDTDTQYF
-	-	TRBJ2-4	TRBV7-3	TGTGCCAGCAGCGAGACAGTAGGAGACATTCAGTACTTC	CASSETVGDIQYF
-	-	TRBJ1-5	TRBV2	TGTGCCAGCAGTGAAGCAGGGGAACACAGGTTCAGCAATCAGCCCCAGCATTTT	CASSEAGEHRFSNQPQHF
-	TRBD1	TRBJ1-2	TRBV30	TGTGCCTGGGGCAGGGGGCCGGGTGGCTACACCTTC	CAWGRGPGGYTF
-	TRBD1	TRBJ1-1	TRBV11-1	TGTGCCAGCAGCCCGAAACGACAGGGGGGAGAAGCTTTCTTT	CASSPKRQGGEAFF
-	-	TRBJ2-3	TRBV6-1	TGTGCCAGCAGTCCACGTATGGGGCGCGCAGATACGCAGTATTTT	CASSPRMGRADTQYF
-	TRBD2	TRBJ2-2	TRBV5-6	TGTGCCAGCAGCTTAGTTCGGGAGGTTAACACCGGGGAGCTGTTTTTT	CASSLVREVNTGELFF
-	TRBD1	TRBJ1-4	TRBV28	TGTGCCAGCAGACGGGGACAGGTGGATGAAAAACTGTTTTTT	CASRRGQVDEKLFF
-	TRBD1	TRBJ1-6	TRBV6-6	TGTGCCAGCAGCCAATCGGACAGGGTAAATTCACCCCTCCACTTT	CASSQSDRVNSPLHF
-	-	TRBJ1-1	TRBV7-9	TGTGCCAGCAGCTTAGGTTATACAGGCACTGAAGCTTTCTTT	CASSLGYTGTEAFF
-	-	TRBJ2-5	TRBV4-1	TGCGCCAGCAGCCGACTACAGGGCGGAGAGACCCAGTACTTC	CASSRLQGGETQYF